These 9 T cell receptor beta chains came from one sample sequenced in a study of OX40 agonist ivuxolimab in advanced cancers. TCRdb's copy holds only in-frame clones and misses some; the assay was immunoSEQ multiplex PCR. The sample yields 55,000 to 70,000 clones, around 86% seen once. The specimen comprised CD4+ or CD8+ T cells sorted from blood, sampled in a trial of the OX40 agonist ivuxolimab. The receptors stem from an adult with an advanced solid tumor such as melanoma, head and neck, liver or kidney cancer.

The rearrangement links TRBV7-3 to TRBJ2-7; D ambiguous. V lost 1 base and J lost 1, with 8 bases in between. CDR3 length equals 14 residues. Germline CDR1 and CDR2: SGHTA and FQGTGA. The CDR3 reads CASSLMGLSYEQYF. The CDR3 DNA reads as TGTGCCAGCAGCTTAATGGGGTTATCCTACGAGCAGTACTTC.

The J gene is TRBJ2-2, the V gene TRBV5-1; TRBD1 agrees at 7 bases. The CDR3 is made up of 14 amino acids. V lost 0 bases to trimming and J lost 8 bases; unmatched junction nucleotides: 4. Looked up from germline, CDR1 is SGHRS and CDR2 is YFSETQ. The CDR3 DNA reads as TGCGCCAGCAGCTTGGCTAGGGGGCTAGGGGAGCTGTTTTTT. It codes for CASSLARGLGELFF.

The chain recombines TRBV30 with TRBJ1-5, with 9 bases aligning to TRBD1. The J segment lost 4 bases and the V segment lost 3 bases, leaving 7 bases of the junction unmatched. There are 15 residues in the CDR3. Germline CDR1 is GTSNPN and CDR2 is SVGIG (reference sequence). CDR3 nucleotides: TGTGCCTGGAGCCACTCCGGGACAGGGAATCAGCCCCAGCATTTT. This encodes CAWSHSGTGNQPQHF.

The gene calls are TRBV6-5 and TRBJ2-5, with TRBD1 matching 7 bases. J lost 1 base, V lost 6 bases, and 8 bases had no gene match. The V gene's germline CDR1 is MNHEY and CDR2 SVGAGI. This CDR3 is 15 amino acids long. This CDR3 reads CASSRTGTLQETQYF. CDR3 DNA sequence: TGTGCCAGCAGCAGGACAGGTACTCTCCAAGAGACCCAGTACTTC.

The chain joins TRBV28 to TRBJ2-3; unclear D gene. Germline V gene lookup returns CDR1 MDHEN and CDR2 SYDVKM. V lost 5 bases to trimming and J lost 1 base, with 7 bases between them. CDR3 length: 13 residues. The CDR3 region is CASSPQGTDTQYF. The CDR3 bases are TGTGCCAGCAGTCCCCAGGGCACAGATACGCAGTATTTT.

This clone has only a few counts. The J gene is TRBJ1-6, the V gene TRBV11-1, with D perhaps matching TRBD1 (6 bases). The V gene lost 5 bases and the J gene lost 7 bases, with 18 bases spanning the gap. Germline V CDR1 and CDR2: SGHAT, FQDESV (reference sequence). The CDR3 has 16 residues. CDR3 DNA sequence: TGTGCCAGCAGCAATGGACAGCCCTACGACAATTCACCCCTCCACTTT. This gives the protein CASSNGQPYDNSPLHF.

The chain is built from TRBV19 and TRBJ2-1; D is perhaps TRBD1 or TRBD2 (6 bases each). Trimming cost V 3 bases and J 3 bases, with 15 bases left between them. CDR3 size: 16 residues. Germline CDR1 reads LNHDA; CDR2 reads SQIVND (reference sequence). The CDR3 nucleotides are TGTGCCAGTAGTATCTCCACGGGGGACATCTACAATGAGCAGTTCTTC. This encodes CASSISTGDIYNEQFF.

V usage is TRBV7-2 and J usage is TRBJ1-2; D ambiguous. The V gene's germline CDR1 is SGHTA and CDR2 FQGNSA. The CDR3 covers 13 residues. V lost 3 bases, J lost 6 bases, and 11 bases lay in between. The CDR3 region is CASSLSSGNGYTF. The DNA of the CDR3 is TGTGCCAGCAGCTTGAGCTCTGGGAATGGCTACACCTTC.

The rearrangement joins TRBV5-6 to TRBJ1-3; TRBD1 matches at 8 bases. Trimming cost V 4 bases and J 2 bases; bases outside gene matches: 8. Germline V lookup: CDR1 SGHDT, CDR2 YYEEEE. The length of the CDR3 is 16 residues. As DNA, the CDR3 is TGTGCCAGCAGCACCCGGGACAGGCGGACTGGAAACACCATATATTTT. This codes for CASSTRDRRTGNTIYF.